One and the same sample provided the 17 T cell receptor beta chains below, sequenced in a study of glioma-infiltrating T cells after dendritic cell vaccination. Time point denoted: after dendritic cell vaccination, including at tumor progression/relapse. Measured with immunoSEQ multiplex PCR; TCRdb has only the in-frame clones, and not every one. The table includes tens of thousands of clones, over 75% detected once. The material sequenced was blood, taken after dendritic cell vaccination. Source of these receptors: a human donor with glioblastoma.

In nucleotides, the CDR3 is TGTGCCAGCAGGAGGAGCGGAAGGGAGTGGTATGGCTACACCTTC. It translates to CASRRSGREWYGYTF. This chain joins TRBV7-2 and TRBJ1-2; the D is unclear. The CDR3 totals 15 residues. Trimming shortened V by 6 bases and J by 5 bases, and 19 bases separated the two germline ends. Germline CDR1 and CDR2: SGHTA and FQGNSA.

The chain combines TRBV21-1 with TRBJ2-4; the table assigns TRBD1, which was not confirmed against the DNA. TRBV21-1 is a known pseudogene. The CDR3 has 15 residues. The CDR3 DNA sequence: TGTGCCATCCGCAGGGGGCCCTACCCCAAAAACATTCAGTACTTC. Its translation is CAIRRGPYPKNIQYF.

J is TRBJ2-5 and V is TRBV9; D may be TRBD1 (5 bases). The CDR3 spans 13 residues. CDR1 and CDR2 from the germline V gene are SGDLS and YYNGEE. V lost 4 bases to trimming and J lost 5 bases, with 12 bases between them. This CDR3 reads CASSLDNFETQYF. CDR3 sequence (DNA): TGTGCCAGCAGCCTGGACAACTTTGAGACCCAGTACTTC.

The chain uses TRBV2 and TRBJ2-1; TRBD2 matches 13 bases. With V trimmed by 6 bases and J by 6 bases, 5 bases remained unmatched. This CDR3 has 15 amino acids. From germline, CDR1 is SNHLY and CDR2 FYNNEI. The CDR3 protein is CASRSGLAGSNEQFF. CDR3 in DNA: TGTGCCAGCAGGTCGGGACTAGCGGGGTCCAATGAGCAGTTCTTC.

The chain links TRBV7-9 to TRBJ1-5, with 10 bases identical to TRBD1. V lost 3 bases, J lost 0 bases, and 5 bases stayed unmatched. The CDR3 covers 17 residues. Germline CDR1 and CDR2: SEHNR and FQNEAQ (reference sequence). As DNA, the CDR3 is TGTGCCAGCAGCTTGGGGACAGGGGTTAATAGCAATCAGCCCCAGCATTTT. Translation: CASSLGTGVNSNQPQHF.

The chain recombines TRBV9 with TRBJ2-7; 11 nucleotides match TRBD1. V was clipped by 0 bases and J by 3 bases; unmatched bases: 5. Germline V gives CDR1 SGDLS, CDR2 YYNGEE. The CDR3 has 16 amino acids. The chain's CDR3 is CASSVDGTGGNYEQYF. The CDR3 DNA reads as TGTGCCAGCAGCGTAGACGGGACAGGGGGTAACTACGAGCAGTACTTC.

The J gene is TRBJ2-7, the V gene TRBV4-2; D perhaps matches TRBD2 (5 bases). Germline CDR1 LGHNA, CDR2 YNFKEQ. The CDR3 runs to 14 residues. The V end lost 3 bases, the J end lost 4 bases, and 13 bases lay between the germline ends. This CDR3 reads CASSQSPGGYEQYF. CDR3 in DNA: TGTGCCAGCAGCCAGTCACCCGGAGGATACGAGCAGTACTTC.

This rearrangement joins TRBV4-2 to TRBJ2-7; 9 nucleotides match TRBD2. Losses at the gene ends were 0 bases for V and 6 bases for J; bases not matched to a gene: 6. Germline V gene data show CDR1 as LGHNA and CDR2 as YNFKEQ. The CDR3 loop spans 15 amino acids. The CDR3: CASSQDWVAGVEQYF. The CDR3 DNA sequence: TGTGCCAGCAGCCAAGATTGGGTAGCGGGAGTCGAGCAGTACTTC.

The chain has TRBV19 and TRBJ2-1, with D possibly TRBD2 on 7 matching bases. Germline assignment: CDR1 LNHDA and CDR2 SQIVND (reference sequence). V was clipped by 0 bases and J by 6 bases, with 21 bases between them. This CDR3 is built from 18 residues. Written as DNA, the CDR3 is TGTGCCAGTAGTATAGATCGTTTCGGCGGGGGCCGAGGCAATGAGCAGTTCTTC. This translates into CASSIDRFGGGRGNEQFF.

This chain uses TRBV20-1 with TRBJ1-1; D gene uncertain. V was pared by 6 bases and J by 10 bases, with 15 bases between. Germline lookup yields CDR1 DFQATT and CDR2 SNEGSKA (reference sequence). The CDR3 is made up of 11 amino acids. For the CDR3, the DNA is TGCAGTGCCGGGGAGGCATTCGGAGCTTTCTTT. Its protein product is CSAGEAFGAFF.

The rearrangement links TRBV5-1 to TRBJ1-1, with TRBD1 as a possible D gene (5 bases). The CDR3 length is 15 residues. Germline CDR1 is SGHRS and CDR2 is YFSETQ. V was pared by 4 bases and J by 2 bases, with 15 bases between. CDR3 sequence (DNA): TGCGCCAGCAGCCCTGGGGGGGTGGGTAACACTGAAGCTTTCTTT. It encodes CASSPGGVGNTEAFF.

The chain carries TRBV15 and TRBJ2-1, with D possibly matching TRBD2 (5 bases). V lost 4 bases to trimming and J lost 9 bases, with 7 bases between them. CDR3 length: 11 residues. Germline assignment: CDR1 LNHNV and CDR2 YYDKDF (reference sequence). CDR3 protein: CATSISGEQFF. CDR3 DNA sequence: TGTGCCACCAGCATCAGCGGTGAGCAGTTCTTC.

The chain combines TRBV5-6 with TRBJ2-7, with TRBD2 identical over 8 bases. The germline V gene encodes CDR1 SGHDT and CDR2 YYEEEE. V lost 4 bases to trimming and J lost 2 bases; unmatched junction nucleotides: 5. The length of the CDR3 is 14 residues. CDR3 region: CASSLTSAPYEQYF. CDR3 in DNA: TGTGCCAGCAGCCTGACTAGCGCACCCTACGAGCAGTACTTC.

The chain combines TRBV10-3 with TRBJ1-1, with TRBD1 as a possible D gene (5 bases). Germline V lookup: CDR1 ENHRY, CDR2 SYGVKD. V shed 2 bases and J shed 3 bases, with 7 bases lying between them. CDR3 length: 13 residues. The CDR3 loop reads CAISEGGDTEAFF. The CDR3 bases are TGTGCCATCAGTGAGGGGGGGGACACTGAAGCTTTCTTT.

V usage is TRBV2 and J usage is TRBJ1-1; 7 bases match TRBD1. V trimming: 7 bases; J trimming: 4 bases; junction bases outside the gene matches: 9. There are 14 residues in the CDR3. Germline CDR1 SNHLY, CDR2 FYNNEI. The CDR3 sequence is CASKTGQRPTEAFF. CDR3 nucleotide sequence: TGTGCCAGCAAAACGGGACAGCGACCCACTGAAGCTTTCTTT.

In nucleotides, the CDR3 is TGTGCTAGTGCCCGCGACAGGGCGAACTCCAGGGCAACTAATGAAAAACTGTTTTTT. This translates into CASARDRANSRATNEKLFF. This chain joins TRBV12-5 and TRBJ1-4, with 7 bases aligning to TRBD1. This CDR3 is 19 amino acids long. Looked up from germline, CDR1 is LGHNT and CDR2 is FRNRAP. J gave up 0 bases and V 7 bases, and 17 bases lay outside the gene matches.

The chain is built from TRBV6-5 and TRBJ2-1, with D perhaps matching TRBD2 (5 bases). Germline-derived CDR1 and CDR2 are MNHEY and SVGAGI. This CDR3 comprises 16 residues. V shed 2 bases and J shed 4 bases, with 15 bases lying between them. The CDR3 sequence: CASSYKGSGRYNEQFF. DNA for the CDR3: TGTGCCAGCAGTTACAAAGGGAGCGGAAGATACAATGAGCAGTTCTTC.